A selection of T cell receptor beta chains follows, all from one sample in a study of T cell responses to AZD1222 COVID-19 vaccine. Assay used: immunoSEQ multiplex PCR; TCRdb lists only in-frame clones, some missing. The table lists more than 150,000 clones, just under 90% of them singletons. Here the sequenced sample was peripheral blood, taken on day 0 of AZD1222 vaccination. The receptors derive from an adult in good health. Each CDR3 is given with its conserved first and last residue. D genes are given only for firm matches. Some rows mark clone size as missing; the rest say once, few, many or name a class of expanded clone.

j_gene	abundance	d_gene	v_gene	CDR3nt	CDR3aa
TRBJ2-7	-	TRBD2	TRBV6-5	TGTGCCAGCAGTTACCCCGGGACTAGCGGAACCTACGAGCAGTACTTC	CASSYPGTSGTYEQYF
TRBJ1-3	-	-	TRBV19	TGTGCCAGTACCAGGGACCCTCAAGATGCCTCTGGAAACACCATATATTTT	CASTRDPQDASGNTIYF
TRBJ1-5	-	-	TRBV6-5	TGTGCCAGCAGTCTCCTCCTCAATCAGCCCCAGCATTTT	CASSLLLNQPQHF
TRBJ1-4	-	-	TRBV6-5	TGTGCCAGCAGTTACAGGTTGAACAGCTTAAATGAAAAACTGTTTTTT	CASSYRLNSLNEKLFF
TRBJ2-1	-	-	TRBV11-2	TGTGCCAGCAGCTTTGGGGCCTCTGCCTACAATGAGCAGTTCTTC	CASSFGASAYNEQFF
TRBJ1-2	-	TRBD1	TRBV7-9	TGTGCCAGCAGCTTCCCCGGGGACAGTCAGGGCTACACCTTC	CASSFPGDSQGYTF
TRBJ1-5	-	TRBD1	TRBV19	TGTGCCAGTAGGCCCGGGACAGGGGTTGGACAGCCCCAGCATTTT	CASRPGTGVGQPQHF
TRBJ2-2	-	-	TRBV7-9	TGTGCCAGTATCCAGGGGTGGGGGAAGAACACCGGGGAGCTGTTTTTT	CASIQGWGKNTGELFF
TRBJ1-2	-	TRBD1	TRBV6-5	TGTGCCAGCAGACGGACAGGAGACTATGGCTACACCTTC	CASRRTGDYGYTF
TRBJ2-1	once	-	TRBV20-1	TGCAGTGTTATCATGAGTCTTGAGCAGTTCTTC	CSVIMSLEQFF
TRBJ2-2	-	TRBD2	TRBV5-5	TGTGCCAGCAGCTTGGATGGTAGCGGGGGGGCGATCACCGGGGAGCTGTTTTTT	CASSLDGSGGAITGELFF